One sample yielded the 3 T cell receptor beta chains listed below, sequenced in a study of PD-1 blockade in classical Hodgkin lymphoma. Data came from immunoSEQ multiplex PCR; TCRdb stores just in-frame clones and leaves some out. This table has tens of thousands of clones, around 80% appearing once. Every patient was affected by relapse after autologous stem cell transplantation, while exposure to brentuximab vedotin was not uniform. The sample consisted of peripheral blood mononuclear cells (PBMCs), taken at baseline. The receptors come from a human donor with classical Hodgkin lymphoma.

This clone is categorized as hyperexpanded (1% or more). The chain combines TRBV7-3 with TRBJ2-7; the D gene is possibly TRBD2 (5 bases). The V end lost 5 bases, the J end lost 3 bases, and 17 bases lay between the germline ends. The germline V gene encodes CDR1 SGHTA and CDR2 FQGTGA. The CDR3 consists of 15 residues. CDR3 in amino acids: CASSPGIGEGYEQYF. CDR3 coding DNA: TGTGCCAGCAGCCCGGGGATTGGGGAAGGCTACGAGCAGTACTTC.

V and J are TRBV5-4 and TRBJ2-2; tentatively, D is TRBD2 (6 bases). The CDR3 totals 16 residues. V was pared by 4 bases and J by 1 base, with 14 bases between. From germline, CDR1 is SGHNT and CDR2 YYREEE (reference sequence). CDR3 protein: CASSRGGTENTGELFF. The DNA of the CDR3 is TGTGCCAGCAGCAGGGGAGGAACGGAGAACACCGGGGAGCTGTTTTTT.

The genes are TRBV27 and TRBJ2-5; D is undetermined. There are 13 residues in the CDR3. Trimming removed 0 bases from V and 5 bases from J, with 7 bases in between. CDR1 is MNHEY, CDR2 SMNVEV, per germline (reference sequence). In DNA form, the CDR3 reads TGTGCCAGCAGTTTATCTCACGCCGAGACCCAGTACTTC. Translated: CASSLSHAETQYF.